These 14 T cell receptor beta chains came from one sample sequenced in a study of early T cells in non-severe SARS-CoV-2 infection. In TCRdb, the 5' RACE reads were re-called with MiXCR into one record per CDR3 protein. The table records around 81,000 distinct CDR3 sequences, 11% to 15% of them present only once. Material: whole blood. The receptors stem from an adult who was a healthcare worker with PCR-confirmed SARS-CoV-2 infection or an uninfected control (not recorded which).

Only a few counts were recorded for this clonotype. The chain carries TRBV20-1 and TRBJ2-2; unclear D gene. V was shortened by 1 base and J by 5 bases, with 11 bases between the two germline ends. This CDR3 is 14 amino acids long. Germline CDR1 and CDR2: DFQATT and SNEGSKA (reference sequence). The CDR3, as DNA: TGCAGTGCTAGAGCAGGCCCCAGGACCGGGGAGCTGTTTTTT. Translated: CSARAGPRTGELFF.

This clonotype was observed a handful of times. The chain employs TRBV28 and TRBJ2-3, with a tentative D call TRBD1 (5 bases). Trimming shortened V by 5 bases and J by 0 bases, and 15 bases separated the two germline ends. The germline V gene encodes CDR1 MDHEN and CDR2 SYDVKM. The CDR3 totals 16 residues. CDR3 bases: TGTGCCAGCAGTGACCAGGGCCCAAGCAGCACAGATACGCAGTATTTT. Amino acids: CASSDQGPSSTDTQYF.

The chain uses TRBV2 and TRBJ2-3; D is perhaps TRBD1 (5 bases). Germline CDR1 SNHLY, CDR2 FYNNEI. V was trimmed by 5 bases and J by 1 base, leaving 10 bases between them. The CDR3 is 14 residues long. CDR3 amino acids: CASSSRVGTDTQYF. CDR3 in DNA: TGTGCCAGCAGTTCCAGGGTCGGCACAGATACGCAGTATTTT.

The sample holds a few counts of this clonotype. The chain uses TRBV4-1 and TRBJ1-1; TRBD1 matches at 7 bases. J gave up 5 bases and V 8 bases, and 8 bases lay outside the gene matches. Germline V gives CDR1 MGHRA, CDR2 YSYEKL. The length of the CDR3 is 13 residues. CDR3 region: CASRRQGGTEAFF. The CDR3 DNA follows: TGCGCCAGCCGAAGACAGGGAGGAACTGAAGCTTTCTTT.

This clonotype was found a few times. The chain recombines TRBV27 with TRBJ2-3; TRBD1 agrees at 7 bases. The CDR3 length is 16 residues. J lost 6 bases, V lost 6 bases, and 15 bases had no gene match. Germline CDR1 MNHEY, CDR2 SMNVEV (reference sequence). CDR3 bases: TGTGCCAGCAGCCCGGGACAGAATTTAGTCGGCGATACGCAGTATTTT. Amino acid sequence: CASSPGQNLVGDTQYF.

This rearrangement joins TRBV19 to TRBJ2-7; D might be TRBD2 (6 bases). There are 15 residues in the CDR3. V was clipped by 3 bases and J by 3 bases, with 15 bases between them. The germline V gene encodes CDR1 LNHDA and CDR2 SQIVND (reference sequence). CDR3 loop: CASSMNRGFSYEQYF. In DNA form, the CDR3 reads TGTGCCAGTAGTATGAACCGGGGGTTTAGCTACGAGCAGTACTTC.

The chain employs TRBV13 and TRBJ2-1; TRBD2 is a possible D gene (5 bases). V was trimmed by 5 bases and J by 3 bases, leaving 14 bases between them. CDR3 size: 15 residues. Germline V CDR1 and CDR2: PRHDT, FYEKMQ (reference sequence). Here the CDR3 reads CASSPRRTSYNEQFF. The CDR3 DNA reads TGTGCCAGCAGCCCGCGGCGAACTAGCTACAATGAGCAGTTCTTC.

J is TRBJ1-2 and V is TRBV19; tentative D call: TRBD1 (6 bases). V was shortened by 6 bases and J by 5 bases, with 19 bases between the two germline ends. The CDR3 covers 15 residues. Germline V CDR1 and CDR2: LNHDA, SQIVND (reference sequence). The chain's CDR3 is CASSAQDSSGYGYTF. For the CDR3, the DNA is TGTGCCAGTAGCGCTCAGGACAGTTCGGGGTATGGCTACACCTTC. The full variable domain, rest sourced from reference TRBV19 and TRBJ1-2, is DGGITQSPKYLFRKEGQNVTLSCEQNLNHDAMYWYRQDPGQGLRLIYYSQIVNDFQKGDIAEGYSVSREKKESFPLTVTSAQKNPTAFYLCASSAQDSSGYGYTFGSGTRLTVV.

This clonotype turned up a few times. This CDR3 is CASSPGGQETQYF. As DNA, the CDR3 is TGTGCCAGCTCACCGGGAGGGCAGGAGACCCAGTACTTC. The chain carries TRBV18 and TRBJ2-5, with TRBD2 matching over 7 bases. CDR1 is KGHSH, CDR2 LQKENI, per germline. J gave up 5 bases and V 3 bases, and 3 bases lay outside the gene matches. This CDR3 has 13 residues.

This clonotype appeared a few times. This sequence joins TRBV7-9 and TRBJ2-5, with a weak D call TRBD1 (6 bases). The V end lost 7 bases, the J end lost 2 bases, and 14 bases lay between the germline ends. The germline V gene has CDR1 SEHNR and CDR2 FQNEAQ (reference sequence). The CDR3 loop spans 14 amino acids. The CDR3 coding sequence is TGTGCCAGCATCGCAGGGGCCCCTCAAGAGACCCAGTACTTC. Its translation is CASIAGAPQETQYF. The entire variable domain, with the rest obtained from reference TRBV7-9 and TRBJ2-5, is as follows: DTGVSQNPRHKITKRGQNVTFRCDPISEHNRLYWYRQTLGQGPEFLTYFQNEAQLEKSRLLSDRFSAERPKGSFSTLEIQRTEQGDSAMYLCASIAGAPQETQYFGPGTRLLVL.

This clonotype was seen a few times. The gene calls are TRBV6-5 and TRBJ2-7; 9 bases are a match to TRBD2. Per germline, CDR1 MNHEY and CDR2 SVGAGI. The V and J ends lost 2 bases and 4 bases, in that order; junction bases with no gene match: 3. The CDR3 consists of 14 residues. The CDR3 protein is CASSYEAGGYEQYF. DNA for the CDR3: TGTGCCAGCAGTTACGAGGCGGGGGGGTACGAGCAGTACTTC.

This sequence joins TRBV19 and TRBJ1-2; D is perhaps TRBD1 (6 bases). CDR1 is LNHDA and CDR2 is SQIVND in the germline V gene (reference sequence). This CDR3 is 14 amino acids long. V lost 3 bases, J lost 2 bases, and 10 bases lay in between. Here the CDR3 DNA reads TGTGCCAGTAGTATCTCAGACAGGAACTATGGCTACACCTTC. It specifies CASSISDRNYGYTF.

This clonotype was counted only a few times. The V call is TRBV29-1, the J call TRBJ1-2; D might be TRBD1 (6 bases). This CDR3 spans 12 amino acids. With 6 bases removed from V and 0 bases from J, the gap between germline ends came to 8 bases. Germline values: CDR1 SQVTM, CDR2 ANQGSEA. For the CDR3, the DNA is TGCAGCGTCCAGGGGTCTAACTATGGCTACACCTTC. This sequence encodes CSVQGSNYGYTF.

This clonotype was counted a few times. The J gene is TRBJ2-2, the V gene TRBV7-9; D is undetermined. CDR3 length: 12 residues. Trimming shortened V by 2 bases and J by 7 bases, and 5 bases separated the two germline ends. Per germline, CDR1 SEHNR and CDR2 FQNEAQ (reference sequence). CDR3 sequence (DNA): TGTGCCAGCAGCTTACAAGGCGGGGAGCTGTTTTTT. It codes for CASSLQGGELFF.